This T cell receptor (beta chain) derives from a study of control samples from healthy donors and cancer patients (dated by TCRdb to between 2020 and 2021). The receptor library was made with the immunoSEQ multiplex PCR assay. TCRdb limited this immuneACCESS table to in-frame rearrangements with V and J called. A share of clones is missing; checked studies link under half to unresolved V genes, and the rest is unexplained. The sample table shows 80,000 to 100,000 clones, and about 90% are seen once. The ten largest clones capture roughly 14% of the sample. Trimming takes 0 bases from V and 3 bases from J, and the germline ends sit 10 bases apart. Including cysteine and phenylalanine, the CDR3 has 15 amino acids. Left in the record is the CDR3 DNA by itself, 45 bases read in frame from the first base. CDR1 MNHEY and CDR2 SMNVEV are derived from the germline V gene (reference sequence). Comment on this clone: Its antigen is unknown. It has no much larger one-base neighbor in the sample; base qualities were not kept. Distinct nucleotide sequences in the sample also encode this CDR3.

The material sequenced was blood. The rearrangement combines TRBV27 with TRBJ2-3; no D gene can be assigned with confidence. The sequence was obtained from a man aged 25 to 40 in good health. In nucleotide form, the sequence is TGTGCCAGCAGTTTATCGAACTACCTAACAGATACGCAGTATTTT. This encodes CASSLSNYLTDTQYF.